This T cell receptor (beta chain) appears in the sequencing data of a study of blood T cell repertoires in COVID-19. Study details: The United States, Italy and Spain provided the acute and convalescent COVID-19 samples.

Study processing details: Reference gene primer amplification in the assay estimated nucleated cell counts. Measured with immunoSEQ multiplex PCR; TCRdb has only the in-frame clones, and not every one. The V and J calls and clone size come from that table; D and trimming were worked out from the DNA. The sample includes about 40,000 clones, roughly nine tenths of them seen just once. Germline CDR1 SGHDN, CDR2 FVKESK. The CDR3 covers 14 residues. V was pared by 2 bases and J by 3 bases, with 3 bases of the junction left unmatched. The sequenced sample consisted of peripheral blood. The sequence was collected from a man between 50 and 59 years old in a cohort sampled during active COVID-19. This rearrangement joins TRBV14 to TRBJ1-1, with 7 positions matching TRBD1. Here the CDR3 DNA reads TGTGCCAGCAGCCAATGGGACAGCTACACTGAAGCTTTCTTT. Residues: CASSQWDSYTEAFF.